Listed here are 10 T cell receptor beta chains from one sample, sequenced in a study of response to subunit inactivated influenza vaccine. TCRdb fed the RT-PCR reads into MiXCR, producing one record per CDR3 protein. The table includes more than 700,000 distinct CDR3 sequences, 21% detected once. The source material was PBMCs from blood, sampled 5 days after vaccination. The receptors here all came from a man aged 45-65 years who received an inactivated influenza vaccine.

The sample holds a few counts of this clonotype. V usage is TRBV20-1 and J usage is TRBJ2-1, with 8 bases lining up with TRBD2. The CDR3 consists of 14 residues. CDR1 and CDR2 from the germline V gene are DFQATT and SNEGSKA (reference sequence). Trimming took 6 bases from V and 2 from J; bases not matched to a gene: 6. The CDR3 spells CSATRGAPYNEQFF. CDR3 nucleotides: TGCAGTGCAACGCGGGGGGCCCCCTACAATGAGCAGTTCTTC.

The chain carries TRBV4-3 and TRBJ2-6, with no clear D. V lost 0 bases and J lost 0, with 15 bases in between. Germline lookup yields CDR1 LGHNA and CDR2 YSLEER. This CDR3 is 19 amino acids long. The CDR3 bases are TGCGCCAGCAGCCAAGATTCCGTGGGCTGGGACTCTGGGGCCAACGTCCTGACTTTC. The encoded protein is CASSQDSVGWDSGANVLTF.

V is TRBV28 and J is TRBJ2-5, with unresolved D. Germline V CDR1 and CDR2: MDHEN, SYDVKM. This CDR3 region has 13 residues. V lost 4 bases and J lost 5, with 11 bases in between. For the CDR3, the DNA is TGTGCCAGCAGTTCCACTCGAGTGGAGACCCAGTACTTC. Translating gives CASSSTRVETQYF.

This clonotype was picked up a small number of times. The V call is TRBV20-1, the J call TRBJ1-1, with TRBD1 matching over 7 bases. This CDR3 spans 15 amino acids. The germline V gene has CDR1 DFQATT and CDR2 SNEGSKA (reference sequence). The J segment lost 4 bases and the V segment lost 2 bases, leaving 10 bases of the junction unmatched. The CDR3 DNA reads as TGCAGTGCTAGACATCCGGTCAGGGGGTTCACTGAAGCTTTCTTT. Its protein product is CSARHPVRGFTEAFF.

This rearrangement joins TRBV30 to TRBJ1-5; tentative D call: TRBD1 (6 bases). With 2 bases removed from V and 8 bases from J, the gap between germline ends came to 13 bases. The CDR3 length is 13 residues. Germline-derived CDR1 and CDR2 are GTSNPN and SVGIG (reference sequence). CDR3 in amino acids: CAWSTGGTEPQHF. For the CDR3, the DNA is TGTGCCTGGAGTACGGGGGGCACGGAGCCCCAGCATTTT.

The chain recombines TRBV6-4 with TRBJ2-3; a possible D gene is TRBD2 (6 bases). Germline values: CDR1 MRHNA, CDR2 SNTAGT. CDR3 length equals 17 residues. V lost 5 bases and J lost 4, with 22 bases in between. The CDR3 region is CASSTTNRGTGADTQYF. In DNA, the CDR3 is TGTGCCAGCAGTACCACCAATCGGGGGACCGGGGCAGATACGCAGTATTTT.

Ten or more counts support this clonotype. As DNA, the CDR3 is TGCAGCGTGAGCACAGATACGCAGTATTTT. This gives the protein CSVSTDTQYF. This chain joins TRBV29-1 and TRBJ2-3; no clear D. Germline assignment: CDR1 SQVTM and CDR2 ANQGSEA. The CDR3 is 10 residues long. Trimming cost V 6 bases and J 0 bases, with 1 base left between them.

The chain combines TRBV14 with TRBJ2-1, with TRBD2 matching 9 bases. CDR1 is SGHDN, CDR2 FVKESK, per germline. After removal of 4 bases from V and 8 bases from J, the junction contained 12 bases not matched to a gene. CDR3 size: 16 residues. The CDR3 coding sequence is TGTGCCAGCAGCCGCATAGGGGCTCGCGGGAGGGATGAGCAGTTCTTC. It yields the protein CASSRIGARGRDEQFF.

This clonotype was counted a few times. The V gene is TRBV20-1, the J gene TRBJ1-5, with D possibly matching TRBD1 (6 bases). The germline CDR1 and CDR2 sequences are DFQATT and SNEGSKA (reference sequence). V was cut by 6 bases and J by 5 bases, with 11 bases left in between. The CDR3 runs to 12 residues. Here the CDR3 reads CSARDTHQPQHF. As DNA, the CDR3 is TGCAGTGCCCGGGACACTCATCAGCCCCAGCATTTT.

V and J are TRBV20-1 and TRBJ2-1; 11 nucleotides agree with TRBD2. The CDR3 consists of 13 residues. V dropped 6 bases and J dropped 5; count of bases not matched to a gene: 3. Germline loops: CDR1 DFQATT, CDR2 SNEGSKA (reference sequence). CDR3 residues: CSAPTSGDNEQFF. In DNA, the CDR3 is TGCAGTGCACCGACTAGCGGGGACAATGAGCAGTTCTTC.